The clone carrying this TCR beta chain was seen only a few times. With iRepertoire HTBI primers and Arm-PCR of CDR3 regions, TCR beta libraries were built. TCRdb re-called the multiplex PCR reads with MiXCR, one entry per CDR3 protein. This sample carries about 430,000 distinct CDR3 sequences, around 23% of them seen once, and the ten largest clones take about 13%. From germline, CDR1 is SNHLY and CDR2 FYNNEI. V shed 9 bases and J 9 bases; nucleotides not matched to a gene: 6. This CDR3 is 13 amino acids long. This sample stems from a study of regulatory T cells in long-lasting Graves disease. Time point in this sample: persistent/refractory GD, antithyroid drugs over 5 years with positive TRAb. PBMCs provided the RNA from which the TCR library was made.

The receptor was derived from a female donor with Graves disease. The sample here was peripheral blood mononuclear cells (PBMCs), taken when the disease was refractory, from a patient treated with antithyroid drugs. The chain has TRBV2 and TRBJ2-1; 12 nucleotides align to TRBD2. The CDR3 is CASRLAGATEQFF. The CDR3 DNA sequence: TGTGCCAGTAGACTAGCGGGAGCTACTGAGCAGTTCTTC.